A selection of T cell receptor beta chains follows, all from one sample in a study of control samples from healthy donors and cancer patients. Only in-frame clones appear in the TCRdb table, and some are missing; sequencing was by immunoSEQ multiplex PCR. The sample yields under 140,000 clones, approximately 88% seen once. What was sequenced was PBMCs. The origin of the receptors is a woman aged 60-70 years with lung cancer. Each CDR3 is given with its conserved first and last residue. Fields, in order: clone size, J gene, D gene, V gene, CDR3 DNA, CDR3 protein. D genes are given only for firm matches. Not all rows give a size; the values are once, few, many and, for expanded clones, a class.

- | TRBJ2-5 | - | TRBV5-1 | TGCGCCAGCAGCTTGGCCGGGGACTTTGAGACCCAGTACTTC | CASSLAGDFETQYF
once | TRBJ2-2 | TRBD2 | TRBV18 | TGTGCCAGCTCCCCACAGGGGACTAGCGGGAACACCGGGGAGCTGTTTTTT | CASSPQGTSGNTGELFF
once | TRBJ2-1 | - | TRBV7-2 | TGTGCCAGCAGCTTAAATCACGGGGACGAGCAGTTCTTC | CASSLNHGDEQFF
- | TRBJ2-5 | TRBD1 | TRBV6-2/TRBV6-3 | TGTGCCAGCAGTTACCAAGCGACAGGGGTGGGAGAGACCCAGTACTTC | CASSYQATGVGETQYF
- | TRBJ2-1 | TRBD1 | TRBV25-1 | TGTGCCAGCAGTGACTCCCCGGGACAGGGGGCGCTCGATGAGCAGTTCTTC | CASSDSPGQGALDEQFF
- | TRBJ2-7 | - | TRBV9 | TGTGCCAGCAGCCCACACGACAGAGGCGAGCAGTACTTC | CASSPHDRGEQYF
- | TRBJ2-2 | TRBD1 | TRBV7-2 | TGTGCCAGCAGCTCCGGACAGGTGGGCACCGGGGAGCTGTTTTTT | CASSSGQVGTGELFF
- | TRBJ1-2 | - | TRBV6-6 | TGTGCCAGCAGTTACCTGTCGGACCCTAACTATGGCTACACCTTC | CASSYLSDPNYGYTF
- | TRBJ1-2 | - | TRBV30 | TGTGCCTGGACCCACACCGGGGGGGGTATTGGCTACACCTTC | CAWTHTGGGIGYTF
- | TRBJ1-2 | TRBD1 | TRBV6-5 | TGTGCCAGCAGGAGGCAGGGGGCGCTAGGCTACACCTTC | CASRRQGALGYTF
- | TRBJ1-4 | TRBD1 | TRBV6-5 | TGTGCCAGCAGTTACTCGCAGGGGGGGGGAGCCGAAAAACTGTTTTTT | CASSYSQGGGAEKLFF
- | TRBJ1-1 | - | TRBV7-9 | TGTGCCAGCAGCACGGGGGGCGGCACTGAAGCTTTCTTT | CASSTGGGTEAFF
- | TRBJ1-1 | TRBD1 | TRBV5-5 | TGTGCCAGCAGCCCACAGGGGGACACTGAAGCTTTCTTT | CASSPQGDTEAFF
- | TRBJ1-2 | TRBD1 | TRBV6-5 | TGTGCCAGCAGTTACGGGACAGGGAGGTACACCTTC | CASSYGTGRYTF
- | TRBJ2-7 | - | TRBV6-5 | TGTGCCAGCCGAGTTTTGACTAGAACCTACGAGCAGTACTTC | CASRVLTRTYEQYF
- | TRBJ1-2 | TRBD1 | TRBV3-1/TRBV3-2 | TGTGCCAGCAGCCAACTCGCAGGGGGGTATACCTTC | CASSQLAGGYTF
- | TRBJ2-1 | TRBD1 | TRBV5-1 | TGCGCCAGCAGCGCCGGGACAGGGGACAATGAGCAGTTCTTC | CASSAGTGDNEQFF
- | TRBJ1-1 | - | TRBV10-3 | TGTGCCATCAGCCCCCTGGCGGCGAACACTGAAGCTTTCTTT | CAISPLAANTEAFF
- | TRBJ2-5 | - | TRBV24-1 | TGTGCCACCAGTGATCGCAGACTAGTCCCAGAGACCCAGTACTTC | CATSDRRLVPETQYF
- | TRBJ2-7 | TRBD1 | TRBV7-2 | TGTGCCAGCCGGACAGGTGGGACCCCAGCTTCCGAGCAGTACTTC | CASRTGGTPASEQYF
- | TRBJ1-3 | TRBD1 | TRBV10-3 | TGTGCCACGACAGGGGCCGATGGAAACACCATATATTTT | CATTGADGNTIYF
- | TRBJ2-7 | - | TRBV7-2 | TGTGCCGGGGGTAGCGGACCCTACGAGCAGTACTTC | CAGGSGPYEQYF
once | TRBJ2-3 | TRBD1 | TRBV19 | TGTGCCAGTAGTACGCGGTCGGACAGGGGAAGGGGCACAGATACGCAGTATTTT | CASSTRSDRGRGTDTQYF
- | TRBJ1-2 | TRBD1 | TRBV7-9 | TGTGCCAGCAGCTCGCAGGGGGAGAGCTATGGCTACACCTTC | CASSSQGESYGYTF
- | TRBJ2-2 | - | TRBV11-3 | TGTGCCAGCAGCTCGCCTCTCCGCAGGGGGGCGAACACCGGGGAGCTGTTTTTT | CASSSPLRRGANTGELFF
- | TRBJ1-5 | TRBD1 | TRBV18 | TGTGCCAGCTCCACCCGACAGGGGGCAGAACAGCCCCAGCATTTT | CASSTRQGAEQPQHF
- | TRBJ2-7 | TRBD1 | TRBV7-8 | TGTGCCAGCAGCTCTTCGGGGACAGGGAGCATCTACGAGCAGTACTTC | CASSSSGTGSIYEQYF
- | TRBJ2-3 | TRBD1 | TRBV2 | TGTGCCAGCATCCGGATGGGACAGGGAATATCCACAGATACGCAGTATTTT | CASIRMGQGISTDTQYF
few | TRBJ2-3 | - | TRBV7-2 | TGTGCCAGCAGCTTTACCAGCATCGGACGGGCCACAGATACGCAGTATTTT | CASSFTSIGRATDTQYF
few | TRBJ2-3 | - | TRBV7-9 | TGTGCCAGCAGCTTGTTCTGGGGAGTAAGGGGGGGTCTTACAGATACGCAGTATTTT | CASSLFWGVRGGLTDTQYF
- | TRBJ1-5 | - | TRBV4-3 | TGCGCCAGCAGCCAAGCTGAAAATCAGCCCCAGCATTTT | CASSQAENQPQHF
- | TRBJ1-2 | - | TRBV19 | TGTGCCAGTAGTCCGATTCAACAGGGTTTTCCGGTTGGCTACACCTTC | CASSPIQQGFPVGYTF
- | TRBJ1-2 | TRBD1 | TRBV19 | TGTGCCAGTCGCCGACAGGGGCCTCTATTGTATGGCTACACCTTC | CASRRQGPLLYGYTF
few | TRBJ2-3 | TRBD2 | TRBV7-2 | TGTGCCAGCAGCTTAGGCGGGGGGGTACACACAGATACGCAGTATTTT | CASSLGGGVHTDTQYF
- | TRBJ2-2 | - | TRBV2 | TGTGCCAGCAAAGGGGTCGTAACTACCGGGGAGCTGTTTTTT | CASKGVVTTGELFF
- | TRBJ2-7 | - | TRBV27 | TGTGCCAGCAGTTTGGGGATTTCCTACGAGCAGTACTTC | CASSLGISYEQYF
- | TRBJ2-1 | TRBD2 | TRBV3-1/TRBV3-2 | TGTGCCAGCAGCCAAGCCCTGACTAGCGGGGACGCCATGGAGCAGTTCTTC | CASSQALTSGDAMEQFF
- | TRBJ1-2 | - | TRBV9 | TGTGCCAGCAGCGCCGGGACCCATGGCTACACCTTC | CASSAGTHGYTF
- | TRBJ1-1 | - | TRBV30 | TGTGCCTGGAGTGTAAGCGCAGGGCAATCCTTT | CAWSVSAGQSF
- | TRBJ1-1 | - | TRBV7-8 | TGTGCCAGCAGCTGGAGGGGGGACACTGAAGCTTTCTTT | CASSWRGDTEAFF
- | TRBJ1-4 | - | TRBV2 | TGTGCCAGCCGACCCATGGACCGGTCCAATGAAAAACTGTTTTTT | CASRPMDRSNEKLFF
- | TRBJ2-1 | - | TRBV5-1 | TGCGCCAGCAGCATGGCAGGGATCAATGAGCAGTTCTTC | CASSMAGINEQFF
- | TRBJ2-7 | - | TRBV5-1 | TGCGCCAGCAAGCCTGACATAGGTAGCTACGAGCAGTACTTC | CASKPDIGSYEQYF
- | TRBJ2-7 | - | TRBV4-2 | TGTGCCAGCAGCCAAATGACGGGGGAATACGAGCAGTACTTC | CASSQMTGEYEQYF
- | TRBJ2-3 | TRBD2 | TRBV6-1 | TGTGCCAGCAGTGCGGGACTAGCGGGAACGGGGGCAGATACGCAGTATTTT | CASSAGLAGTGADTQYF